This T cell receptor (beta chain) stems from a study of T cells in localized non-small cell lung cancer. Study findings and constraints: In adjacent lung appeared a median around 56 of the top 100 tumor clones. Higher T cell density in the blood was associated with longer overall survival, whereas higher adjacent-lung clonality associated with shorter survival. Because sequencing included only one region (of the tumor), heterogeneity remains possible.

Profiling relied on immunoSEQ multiplex PCR, and the TCRdb table lists in-frame clones only, not all of them. Among about 78,000 clones listed, just under 85% were seen once. Comment on this clone: Its antigen is not identified.

Germline trimming cut 5 bases from V and 4 bases from J; bases unmatched to any gene: 1. The germline CDR1 and CDR2 sequences are MNHNS and SASEGT. The CDR3 has 13 residues. This TCR came from a man between 40 and 70 years old with stage I lung adenocarcinoma. The sample was peripheral blood, taken before any cancer treatment. V and J are TRBV6-1 and TRBJ2-5; 10 bases agree with TRBD2. CDR3 sequence reads: CASSWTSGETQYF. The CDR3 DNA is TGTGCCAGCAGTTGGACTAGCGGAGAGACCCAGTACTTC.